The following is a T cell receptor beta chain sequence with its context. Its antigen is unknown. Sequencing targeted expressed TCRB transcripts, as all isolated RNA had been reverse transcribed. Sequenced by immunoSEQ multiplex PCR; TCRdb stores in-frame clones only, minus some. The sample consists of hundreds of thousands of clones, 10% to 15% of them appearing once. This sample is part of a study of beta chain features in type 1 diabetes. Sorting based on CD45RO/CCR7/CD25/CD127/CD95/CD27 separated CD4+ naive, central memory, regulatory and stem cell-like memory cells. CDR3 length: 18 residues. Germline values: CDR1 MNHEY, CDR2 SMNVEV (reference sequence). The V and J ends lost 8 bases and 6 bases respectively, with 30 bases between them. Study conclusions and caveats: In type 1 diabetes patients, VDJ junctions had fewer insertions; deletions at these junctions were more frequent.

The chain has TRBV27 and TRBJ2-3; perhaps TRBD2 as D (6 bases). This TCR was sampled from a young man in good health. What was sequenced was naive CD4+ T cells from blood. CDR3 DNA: TGTGCCAGCTCAACGAACCCGCGTCGGGGACTCGCACACGATACGCAGTATTTT. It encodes CASSTNPRRGLAHDTQYF.